This T cell receptor beta chain was retrieved from a study of cytomegalovirus exposure and HLA in healthy donors. Study-wide findings and caveats: A cluster of highly shared sequence variants was likely a sequencing artifact. Later analysis identified several of the most significant clusters that appeared linked to common viral pathogens.

On this clone: Its cognate antigen is unknown.

With V trimmed by 5 bases and J by 6 bases, 9 bases remained unmatched. CDR3 length: 15 residues. Germline CDR1 SGHAT, CDR2 FQNNGV. Use of 60 Vbeta and 13 Jbeta primers characterized the PCR. Measured with immunoSEQ multiplex PCR; TCRdb has only the in-frame clones, and not every one. Of about 93,000 clones listed, less than 80% were seen once; the top ten hold roughly 3%. The chain joins TRBV11-2 to TRBJ2-3; 9 positions agree with TRBD1. Sequencing was done on a sample of PBMCs. The receptor was isolated from a woman aged 40 to 49 in good health and CMV-seronegative. CDR3 region: CASSLRGQGYDTQYF. The CDR3 DNA reads TGTGCCAGCAGCCTCAGGGGACAGGGATACGATACGCAGTATTTT.